What follows are 18 T cell receptor beta chains derived from one specimen sequenced in a study of T cell responses to AZD1222 COVID-19 vaccine. This table comes from immunoSEQ multiplex PCR, and its TCRdb copy is limited to in-frame clones, with some not included. Among some 200,000 clones listed, approximately 91% were seen once. The material was peripheral blood, obtained 28 days after the second AZD1222 dose. The receptor set was obtained from an adult who received the AZD1222 COVID-19 vaccine.

The V and J genes are TRBV24-1 and TRBJ2-3, with 7 bases identical to TRBD2. V shed 3 bases, J shed 2 bases, and the junction held 4 bases outside the gene matches. The CDR3 sequence is 15 residues long. Germline assignment: CDR1 KGHDR and CDR2 SFDVKD. The CDR3 loop reads CATSDGGRVTDTQYF. The CDR3 bases are TGTGCCACCAGTGATGGGGGGAGGGTCACAGATACGCAGTATTTT.

The gene calls are TRBV6-5 and TRBJ1-5; D unclear. The CDR3 runs to 13 residues. Germline lookup yields CDR1 MNHEY and CDR2 SVGAGI. Trimming left V 9 bases short and J 0 bases short, with 9 bases between. CDR3 sequence reads: CASDVYSNQPQHF. The CDR3 DNA sequence: TGTGCCAGTGACGTCTATAGCAATCAGCCCCAGCATTTT.

The chain recombines TRBV27 with TRBJ2-7, with 10 bases identical to TRBD1. Trimming at V came to 5 bases and at J to 5 bases, leaving 3 bases not matched to a gene. This CDR3 is built from 13 residues. From germline, CDR1 is MNHEY and CDR2 SMNVEV (reference sequence). The DNA for the CDR3 is TGTGCCAGCAGTCTCGGGACAGGGGACGAGCAGTACTTC. Protein: CASSLGTGDEQYF.

The chain carries TRBV19 and TRBJ2-7; no definite D call. This CDR3 region has 11 residues. Trimming removed 4 bases at V and 4 bases at J, with 5 bases between. Looked up from germline, CDR1 is LNHDA and CDR2 is SQIVND (reference sequence). The CDR3 sequence is CASSNGYEQYF. CDR3 in DNA: TGTGCCAGTAGTAACGGGTACGAGCAGTACTTC.

The chain uses TRBV15 and TRBJ2-1; D not certain. This CDR3 spans 12 amino acids. Germline V gene data show CDR1 as LNHNV and CDR2 as YYDKDF (reference sequence). V lost 1 base, J lost 9 bases, and 7 bases lay in between. Written as DNA, the CDR3 is TGTGCCACCAGCAGAGTTGGCAGTGAGCAGTTCTTC. Encoded protein: CATSRVGSEQFF.

The chain carries TRBV19 and TRBJ1-5, with unresolved D. V was cut by 3 bases and J by 3 bases, with 12 bases left in between. The CDR3 is made up of 15 amino acids. The germline V gene has CDR1 LNHDA and CDR2 SQIVND (reference sequence). Here the CDR3 DNA reads TGTGCCAGTAGTATTGGGTTGGTTACCAATCAGCCCCAGCATTTT. Amino acid sequence: CASSIGLVTNQPQHF.

This sequence joins TRBV19 and TRBJ1-5; D uncertain. The germline gives CDR1 LNHDA, CDR2 SQIVND (reference sequence). V was trimmed by 2 bases and J by 5 bases, leaving 10 bases between them. The CDR3 runs to 14 residues. The CDR3 DNA is TGTGCCAGTAGTATATTCTCCGTTGATCAGCCCCAGCATTTT. Encoded protein: CASSIFSVDQPQHF.

The chain carries TRBV19 and TRBJ1-1, with TRBD1 matching 8 bases. The V segment lost 4 bases and the J segment 6 bases; nucleotides outside the gene matches: 4. Germline values: CDR1 LNHDA, CDR2 SQIVND (reference sequence). There are 13 residues in the CDR3. CDR3 sequence reads: CASSRNRGSEAFF. CDR3 in DNA: TGTGCCAGTAGTAGAAACAGGGGGTCTGAAGCTTTCTTT.

This chain joins TRBV10-1 and TRBJ2-2; no reliable D call. This CDR3 is 11 amino acids long. Trimming took 8 bases from V and 5 from J, leaving 6 bases between them. CDR1 and CDR2 from the germline V gene are WNHNN and SYGVQD (reference sequence). The chain's CDR3 is CASGDTGELFF. In nucleotides, the CDR3 is TGCGCCAGCGGGGATACCGGGGAGCTGTTTTTT.

This clone was seen just once. Different DNA sequences within this sample yield the same CDR3. The genes are TRBV18 and TRBJ2-5; no definite D call. Germline assignment: CDR1 KGHSH and CDR2 LQKENI. The CDR3 contains 13 residues. Trimming shortened V by 2 bases and J by 5 bases, and 9 bases separated the two germline ends. The CDR3 sequence is CASSPGLEETQYF. CDR3 bases: TGTGCCAGCTCACCAGGGTTGGAGGAGACCCAGTACTTC.

The CDR3 nucleotides read TGTGCCAGCAGTTCGGGACAAAAGAATGAAAAACTGTTTTTT. It specifies CASSSGQKNEKLFF. The chain employs TRBV9 and TRBJ1-4; D possibly corresponds to TRBD1 (6 bases). This CDR3 spans 14 amino acids. V was pared by 5 bases and J by 5 bases, with 13 bases between. Germline V gives CDR1 SGDLS, CDR2 YYNGEE.

The chain carries TRBV18 and TRBJ1-5; possibly TRBD1 for D (6 bases). V was shortened by 6 bases and J by 3 bases, with 15 bases between the two germline ends. Germline CDR1 is KGHSH and CDR2 is LQKENI. This CDR3 is built from 15 residues. CDR3 loop: CASSPSGQTNQPQHF. DNA of the CDR3: TGTGCCAGCTCGCCTAGCGGACAGACCAATCAGCCCCAGCATTTT.

J is TRBJ1-1 and V is TRBV14; 8 nucleotides align to TRBD1. Germline-derived CDR1 and CDR2 are SGHDN and FVKESK. V trimming: 3 bases; J trimming: 7 bases; junction bases outside the gene matches: 7. The CDR3 has 14 residues. CDR3 region: CASSHGQGNNEAFF. The CDR3, as DNA: TGTGCCAGCAGCCACGGACAGGGAAATAATGAAGCTTTCTTT. The variable domain in full, with the rest retrieved from reference TRBV14 and TRBJ1-1, is EAGVTQFPSHSVIEKGQTVTLRCDPISGHDNLYWYRRVMGKEIKFLLHFVKESKQDESGMPNNRFLAERTGGTYSTLKVQPAELEDSGVYFCASSHGQGNNEAFFGQGTRLTVV.

This clone was found many times. The CDR3 loop is CASSLGSGSRNEQFF. Here the CDR3 DNA reads TGTGCCAGCAGCTTAGGTAGCGGGAGTCGTAATGAGCAGTTCTTC. The gene calls are TRBV7-8 and TRBJ2-1, with TRBD2 identical over 9 bases. The V gene's germline CDR1 is SGHVS and CDR2 FQNEAQ. There are 15 residues in the CDR3. J gave up 7 bases and V 1 base, and 5 bases lay outside the gene matches.

This chain uses TRBV7-2 with TRBJ2-4; 9 nucleotides agree with TRBD2. CDR1 and CDR2 from the germline V gene are SGHTA and FQGNSA. Trimming cost V 5 bases and J 0 bases; bases outside gene matches: 8. This CDR3 has 17 amino acids. CDR3 protein: CASSPTASGVAKNIQYF. CDR3 nucleotide sequence: TGTGCCAGCAGCCCAACGGCTAGCGGGGTAGCCAAAAACATTCAGTACTTC.

This clone was counted once. This rearrangement joins TRBV18 to TRBJ2-1, with no clear D. The germline gives CDR1 KGHSH, CDR2 LQKENI. V was pared by 3 bases and J by 3 bases, with 9 bases between. CDR3 length: 14 residues. CDR3 loop: CASSPPPVYNEQFF. As DNA, the CDR3 is TGTGCCAGCTCACCCCCCCCAGTCTACAATGAGCAGTTCTTC. The full variable domain, rest sourced from reference TRBV18 and TRBJ2-1, is NAGVMQNPRHLVRRRGQEARLRCSPMKGHSHVYWYRQLPEEGLKFMVYLQKENIIDESGMPKERFSAEFPKEGPSILRIQQVVRGDSAAYFCASSPPPVYNEQFFGPGTRLTVL.

The V call is TRBV20-1, the J call TRBJ2-5; the D is unclear. The V end was cut by 6 bases, the J end by 6 bases, with 11 bases between. Germline CDR1 reads DFQATT; CDR2 reads SNEGSKA (reference sequence). This CDR3 has 11 amino acids. DNA for the CDR3: TGCAGTGCCACCTCCTCCCAGACCCAGTACTTC. It codes for CSATSSQTQYF.

The chain employs TRBV7-2 and TRBJ1-2; no firm D call. The CDR3 sequence is 17 residues long. V was shortened by 0 bases and J by 5 bases, with 19 bases between the two germline ends. The germline CDR1 and CDR2 sequences are SGHTA and FQGNSA. CDR3 amino acids: CASSLASTQELGYGYTF. In nucleotides, the CDR3 is TGTGCCAGCAGCTTAGCTTCGACGCAGGAACTGGGATATGGCTACACCTTC. The variable domain in full, with the rest retrieved from reference TRBV7-2 and TRBJ1-2, is GAGVSQSPSNKVTEKGKDVELRCDPISGHTALYWYRQSLGQGLEFLIYFQGNSAPDKSGLPSDRFSAERTGGSVSTLTIQRTQQEDSAVYLCASSLASTQELGYGYTFGSGTRLTVV.